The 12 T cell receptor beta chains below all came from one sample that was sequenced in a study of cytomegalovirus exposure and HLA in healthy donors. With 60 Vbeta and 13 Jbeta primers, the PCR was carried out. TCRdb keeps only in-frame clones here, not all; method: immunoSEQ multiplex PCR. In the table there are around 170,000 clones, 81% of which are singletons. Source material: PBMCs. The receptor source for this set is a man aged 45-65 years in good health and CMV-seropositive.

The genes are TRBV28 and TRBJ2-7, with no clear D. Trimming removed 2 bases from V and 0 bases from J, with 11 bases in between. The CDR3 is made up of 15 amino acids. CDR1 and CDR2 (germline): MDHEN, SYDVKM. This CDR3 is CASSLIPVSSYEQYF. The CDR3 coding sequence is TGTGCCAGCAGTTTAATCCCGGTCTCCTCCTACGAGCAGTACTTC.

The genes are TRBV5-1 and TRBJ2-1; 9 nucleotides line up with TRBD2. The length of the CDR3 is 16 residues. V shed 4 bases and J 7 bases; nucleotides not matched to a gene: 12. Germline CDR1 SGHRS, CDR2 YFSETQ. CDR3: CASSPKPSGAGNEQFF. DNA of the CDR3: TGCGCCAGCAGCCCGAAGCCTAGCGGGGCAGGAAATGAGCAGTTCTTC.

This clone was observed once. The CDR3 DNA is TGCGCCAGCAGCCAAGATCCTCTAACCTTCAGGGCTAATGAAAAACTGTTTTTT. Protein sequence: CASSQDPLTFRANEKLFF. The chain employs TRBV4-3 and TRBJ1-4; possibly TRBD1 for D (5 bases). Trimming cost V 0 bases and J 3 bases, with 17 bases left between them. The germline gives CDR1 LGHNA, CDR2 YSLEER. CDR3 size: 18 residues.

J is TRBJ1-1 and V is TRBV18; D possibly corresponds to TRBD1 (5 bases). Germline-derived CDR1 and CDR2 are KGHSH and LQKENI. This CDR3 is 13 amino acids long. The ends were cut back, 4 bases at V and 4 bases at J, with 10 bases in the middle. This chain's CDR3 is CASSLDRSTEAFF. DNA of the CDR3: TGTGCCAGCTCACTTGACAGAAGCACTGAAGCTTTCTTT.

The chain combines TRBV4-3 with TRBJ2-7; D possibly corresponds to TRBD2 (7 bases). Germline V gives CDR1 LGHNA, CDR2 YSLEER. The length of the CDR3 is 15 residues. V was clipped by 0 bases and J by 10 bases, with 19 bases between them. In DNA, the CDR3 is TGCGCCAGCAGCCAAGACACTGGGGGCGGGAGTTTACAGTACTTC. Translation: CASSQDTGGGSLQYF.

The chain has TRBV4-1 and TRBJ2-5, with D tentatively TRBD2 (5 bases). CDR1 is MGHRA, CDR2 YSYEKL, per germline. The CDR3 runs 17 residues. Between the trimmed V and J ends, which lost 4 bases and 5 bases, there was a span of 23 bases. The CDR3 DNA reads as TGCGCCAGCAGCCTTCGTTCTCGGGATTTGGATAAGGAGACCCAGTACTTC. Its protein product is CASSLRSRDLDKETQYF.

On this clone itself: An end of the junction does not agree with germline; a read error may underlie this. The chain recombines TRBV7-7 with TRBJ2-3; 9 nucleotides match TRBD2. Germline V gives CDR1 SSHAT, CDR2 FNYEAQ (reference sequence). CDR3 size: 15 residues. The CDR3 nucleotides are TGTGCTAGCAGCCCGAGACTAGCGGGCACAGATACGCAGTATTTT. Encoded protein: CASSPRLAGTDTQYF.

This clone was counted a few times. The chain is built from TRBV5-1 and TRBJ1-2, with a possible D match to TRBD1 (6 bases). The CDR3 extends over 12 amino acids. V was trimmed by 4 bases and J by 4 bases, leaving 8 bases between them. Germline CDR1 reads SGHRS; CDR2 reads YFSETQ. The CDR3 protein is CASSEQGYGYTF. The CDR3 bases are TGCGCCAGCAGCGAACAGGGCTATGGCTACACCTTC.

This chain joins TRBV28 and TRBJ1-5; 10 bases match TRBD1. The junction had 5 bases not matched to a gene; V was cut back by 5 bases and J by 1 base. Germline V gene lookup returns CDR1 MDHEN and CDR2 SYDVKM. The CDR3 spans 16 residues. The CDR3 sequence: CASSPRGQGSNQPQHF. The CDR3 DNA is TGTGCCAGCAGTCCGAGGGGACAGGGGAGCAATCAGCCCCAGCATTTT.

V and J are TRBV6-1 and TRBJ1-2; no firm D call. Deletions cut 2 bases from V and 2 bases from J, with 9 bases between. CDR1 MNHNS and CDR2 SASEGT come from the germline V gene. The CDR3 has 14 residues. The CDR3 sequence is CASSELYSNYGYTF. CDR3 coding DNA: TGTGCCAGCAGTGAATTGTATTCGAACTATGGCTACACCTTC.

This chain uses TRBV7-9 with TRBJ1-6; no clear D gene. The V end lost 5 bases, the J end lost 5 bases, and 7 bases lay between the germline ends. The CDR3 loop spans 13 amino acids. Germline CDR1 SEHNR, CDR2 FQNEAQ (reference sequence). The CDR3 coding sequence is TGTGCCAGCAGCCGACATGATAATTCACCCCTCCACTTT. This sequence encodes CASSRHDNSPLHF.

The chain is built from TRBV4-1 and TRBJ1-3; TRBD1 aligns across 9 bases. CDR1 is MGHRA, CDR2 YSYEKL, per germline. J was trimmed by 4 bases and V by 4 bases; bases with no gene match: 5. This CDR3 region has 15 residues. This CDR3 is CASSRDRASGNTIYF. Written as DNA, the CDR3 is TGCGCCAGCAGCCGGGACAGGGCCTCCGGAAACACCATATATTTT.